Each of the 2 T cell receptor beta chains below was sequenced from the same sample in a study of OX40 agonist ivuxolimab in advanced cancers. The table came from immunoSEQ multiplex PCR; TCRdb's copy has only in-frame clones and leaves some out. The sample has 90,000 to 100,000 clones; roughly 90% are singletons. The material sequenced was CD4+ or CD8+ T cells sorted from blood, taken in a trial of the OX40 agonist ivuxolimab. These receptors were obtained from an adult with an advanced solid tumor such as melanoma, head and neck, liver or kidney cancer.

The rearrangement uses TRBV5-1 and TRBJ1-1; TRBD1 might be the D (5 bases). From germline, CDR1 is SGHRS and CDR2 YFSETQ. The CDR3 is made up of 15 amino acids. Trimming pared 3 bases from V and 7 bases from J, leaving 19 bases between. The CDR3 loop is CASSWEVRMGGEAFF. CDR3 nucleotide sequence: TGCGCCAGCAGCTGGGAGGTGCGGATGGGGGGTGAAGCTTTCTTT. Combining the CDR3 with reference TRBV5-1 and TRBJ1-1 gives the whole variable domain KAGVTQTPRYLIKTRGQQVTLSCSPISGHRSVSWYQQTPGQGLQFLFEYFSETQRNKGNFPGRFSGRQFSNSRSEMNVSTLELGDSALYLCASSWEVRMGGEAFFGQGTRLTVV.

This chain connects TRBV27 to TRBJ2-3, with TRBD2 identical over 11 bases. The V and J ends lost 3 bases and 2 bases, in that order; junction bases with no gene match: 4. There are 16 residues in the CDR3. The germline CDR1 and CDR2 sequences are MNHEY and SMNVEV (reference sequence). Here the CDR3 reads CASSFSGRAYTDTQYF. In nucleotides, the CDR3 is TGTGCCAGCAGTTTTAGCGGGAGGGCCTACACAGATACGCAGTATTTT.